This record concerns one T cell receptor beta chain sequence. The antigen is undetermined. The data belong to a study of CD4+ T cells in melanoma. General study findings and limits: A reported correlation linked neoantigen-specific CD4+ T cells to CD8+, macrophage and B cell function. Neoantigen-specific CD4+ T cells in melanoma reportedly had diverse differentiation states.

Here immunoSEQ multiplex PCR was the method, and the copy in TCRdb shows in-frame clones only, minus some. The sample lists fewer than 150,000 clones; 85% to 95% were seen once. The CDR3 is 14 amino acids. Germline CDR1 and CDR2: SNHLY and FYNNEI. The trim removed 3 bases at V and 5 bases at J, leaving 6 bases unmatched. This chain uses TRBV2 with TRBJ2-7; TRBD1 aligns across 8 bases. The receptor comes from a human donor with melanoma. CDR3 DNA: TGTGCCAGCAGTGATAGGCACAGGGGGAACGAGCAGTACTTC. Protein product: CASSDRHRGNEQYF.